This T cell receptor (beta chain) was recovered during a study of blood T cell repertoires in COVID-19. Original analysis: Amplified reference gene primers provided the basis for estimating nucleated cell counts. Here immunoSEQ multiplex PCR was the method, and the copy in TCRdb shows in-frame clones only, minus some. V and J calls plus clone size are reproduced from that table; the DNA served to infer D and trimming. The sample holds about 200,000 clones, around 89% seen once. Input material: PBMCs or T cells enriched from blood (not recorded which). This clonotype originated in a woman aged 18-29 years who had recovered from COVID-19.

DNA of the CDR3: TGTGCCAGCGCGGCCTTAGCGGGGATTTACAATGAGCAGTTCTTC. This sequence encodes CASAALAGIYNEQFF. The chain links TRBV6-5 to TRBJ2-1; TRBD2 matches 8 bases. From germline, CDR1 is MNHEY and CDR2 SVGAGI. J was trimmed by 4 bases and V by 8 bases; bases with no gene match: 10. The CDR3 sequence is 15 residues long.